The present T cell receptor beta chain was sequenced within a study of T cell clonotyping in hematopoietic cell transplantation. General study findings and limits: At the given depth, recipient repertoires were over 95% de novo clonotypes. Graft donor and pretransplant recipient Inverse Simpson Index values predicted broader posttransplant TCR diversity. Recipient TCR diversity dropped after transplant; expanded clonotypes rose from day 30 to 180. Without cell sorting, CD4 versus CD8 contributions remain unresolved.

Using immunoSEQ multiplex PCR, the repertoire was profiled, and TCRdb retains in-frame clones only, with some absent. This sample has about 12,000 clones, with roughly 89% found just once. Notes on this clone: The antigen is unknown.

The CDR3 is made up of 16 amino acids. V lost 0 bases to trimming and J lost 2 bases, with 13 bases between them. Germline lookup yields CDR1 MNHEY and CDR2 SVGAGI. This chain joins TRBV6-5 and TRBJ1-1; D is perhaps TRBD1 (6 bases). The clonotype originates from a human donor who either received an allogeneic hematopoietic cell transplant for a myeloid malignancy or was a related donor (not recorded which). Some clones in this sample may be carry-over from other donors' samples. The material sequenced was peripheral blood mononuclear cells. CDR3 nucleotide sequence: TGTGCCAGCAGTTACTCTGAGCGGGGGGCCAACACTGAAGCTTTCTTT. This codes for CASSYSERGANTEAFF.